This T cell receptor (beta chain) was recorded in a study of T cells in Graves' hyperthyroidism and ophthalmopathy. Any patient presenting with uncontrolled infection, other autoimmune disease, pregnancy or lactation was left out. Fresh 10 ml peripheral blood yielded PBMCs. This clonotype was seen a handful of times. TCR beta CDR3 region amplification was performed from RNA transcripts. Researchers ran a first-round RT-PCR on the TCR CDR3 using the HTBI primer set. Each CDR3 protein gets one entry after TCRdb re-called the multiplex PCR reads with MiXCR. The sample has roughly 840,000 distinct CDR3 sequences; over 35% are singletons. Specimen: blood. The receptor was isolated from a man younger than 30 with Graves' hyperthyroidism.

This CDR3 reads CASSPPRTSVNEQYF. The CDR3 DNA sequence: TGTGCCAGCAGCCCCCCAAGGACTAGCGTCAACGAGCAGTACTTC. The chain couples TRBV10-3 to TRBJ2-7; 9 bases align to TRBD2. Germline V gives CDR1 ENHRY, CDR2 SYGVKD. V was clipped by 10 bases and J by 5 bases; unmatched bases: 15. The CDR3 is made up of 15 amino acids.